Detailed here is one T cell receptor beta chain. Here immunoSEQ multiplex PCR was the method, and the copy in TCRdb shows in-frame clones only, minus some. The sample carries some 62,000 clones, more than 80% recorded once. This sample stems from a study of blood T cell repertoires in COVID-19. Overall study: Researchers got acute and convalescent COVID-19 samples from the United States, Italy and Spain. PBMCs, B-cell-depleted T cells, or T cells provided the cDNA or gDNA that made up the material.

The CDR3 totals 14 residues. The germline CDR1 and CDR2 sequences are MNHEY and SVGAGI. Trimming took off 6 bases at V and 6 bases at J, with 12 bases between the two ends. The sequenced sample consisted of PBMCs or T cells enriched from blood (not recorded which). The genes are TRBV6-5 and TRBJ1-6; D unresolved. This clonotype was sampled from a woman in her thirties or forties with acute COVID-19. The CDR3 loop reads CASRKPPVNSPLHF. In DNA, the CDR3 is TGTGCCAGCAGGAAGCCCCCGGTTAATTCACCCCTCCACTTT.